This entry lists 25 T cell receptor beta chains sequenced from one sample in a study of beta chain features in type 1 diabetes. Reverse transcribing all isolated RNA meant expressed TCRB transcripts were sequenced. TCRdb's table, derived via immunoSEQ multiplex PCR, lists solely in-frame clones and lacks some. The sample lists some 150,000 clones; 8.5% to 14% were seen once. Sequencing used central memory CD4+ T cells from blood. The receptor set was obtained from a man aged 18 to 30 in good health.

This clone was detected a few times. The CDR3 reads CASSPGTGGYTF. The CDR3 nucleotides are TGTGCCAGTAGTCCCGGGACGGGGGGCTACACCTTC. The V gene is TRBV19, the J gene TRBJ1-2; the D gene is possibly TRBD1 (5 bases). The CDR3 extends over 12 amino acids. The V end was cut by 5 bases, the J end by 8 bases, with 12 bases between. Looked up from germline, CDR1 is LNHDA and CDR2 is SQIVND (reference sequence).

V and J are TRBV30 and TRBJ2-5; D remains ambiguous. With 3 bases removed from V and 2 bases from J, the gap between germline ends came to 10 bases. The germline gives CDR1 GTSNPN, CDR2 SVGIG (reference sequence). The CDR3 totals 13 residues. As DNA, the CDR3 is TGTGCCTGGAGCTATGGGTTACAAGAGACCCAGTACTTC. This gives the protein CAWSYGLQETQYF.

This clone was found a few times. The rearrangement links TRBV10-3 to TRBJ2-2; 7 nucleotides line up with TRBD1. This CDR3 is built from 14 residues. With 10 bases clipped from V and 2 bases from J, the junction kept 7 bases outside the gene matches. Germline V gene sequence: CDR1 ENHRY, CDR2 SYGVKD. The CDR3 region is CANTRGPNTGELFF. Written as DNA, the CDR3 is TGTGCCAACACGAGGGGGCCAAACACCGGGGAGCTGTTTTTT.

This chain uses TRBV9 with TRBJ2-7; possibly TRBD2 for D (5 bases). The CDR3 is 15 residues long. V was cut by 4 bases and J by 0 bases, with 14 bases left in between. CDR1 and CDR2 (germline): SGDLS, YYNGEE. CDR3 sequence (DNA): TGTGCCAGCAGCCCCCACGAGGGTTCCTCCTACGAGCAGTACTTC. Translated: CASSPHEGSSYEQYF.

This rearrangement joins TRBV7-9 to TRBJ1-2; 10 bases align to TRBD1. The J segment lost 6 bases and the V segment lost 4 bases, leaving 5 bases of the junction unmatched. There are 14 residues in the CDR3. Germline CDR1 and CDR2: SEHNR and FQNEAQ (reference sequence). Here the CDR3 reads CASSYLGTGDGYTF. The CDR3 nucleotides read TGTGCCAGCAGCTACCTCGGGACAGGGGATGGCTACACCTTC.

There are a few counts of this clone. The V gene is TRBV5-1, the J gene TRBJ2-5; 8 nucleotides agree with TRBD2. The V and J ends lost 7 bases and 4 bases, in that order; junction bases with no gene match: 3. The CDR3 has 12 residues. Germline loops: CDR1 SGHRS, CDR2 YFSETQ. This chain's CDR3 is CASSSGRETQYF. The CDR3 nucleotides read TGCGCCAGCTCCAGCGGGAGAGAGACCCAGTACTTC.

This clone was seen only a few times. The rearrangement joins TRBV21-1 to TRBJ1-1. TRBV21-1 is described as a pseudogene. The CDR3 is 12 amino acids. CDR3 sequence reads: CASSPKDTEAFF. The DNA of the CDR3 is TGTGCCAGCAGCCCGAAGGACACTGAAGCTTTCTTT.

This clone was found a few times. The CDR3: CASTNIAKNIQYF. As DNA, the CDR3 is TGTGCCAGCACGAATATAGCCAAAAACATTCAGTACTTC. The V gene is TRBV5-6, the J gene TRBJ2-4; D remains ambiguous. CDR3 length equals 13 residues. CDR1 and CDR2 (germline): SGHDT, YYEEEE. Trimming shortened V by 6 bases and J by 0 bases, and 7 bases separated the two germline ends.

The chain links TRBV7-3 to TRBJ2-4; D may be TRBD1 or TRBD2 (5 bases each). Trimming removed 5 bases at V and 0 bases at J, with 14 bases between. The CDR3 length is 16 residues. The germline CDR1 and CDR2 sequences are SGHTA and FQGTGA. The CDR3, as DNA: TGTGCCAGCAGCCCCCAGGGCGGGTTAGCCAAAAACATTCAGTACTTC. Amino acid sequence: CASSPQGGLAKNIQYF.

This clone has more than one count but fewer than ten. This chain links TRBV6-6 with TRBJ2-5; D is ambiguous. In germline, CDR1 is MNHNY, CDR2 SVGAGI (reference sequence). V lost 0 bases and J lost 5, with 7 bases in between. The CDR3 length is 13 residues. This chain's CDR3 is CASSYSARETQYF. In DNA, the CDR3 is TGTGCCAGCAGTTACTCAGCTAGGGAGACCCAGTACTTC.

This clone was recorded at least ten times. J is TRBJ1-1 and V is TRBV7-2; no definite D call. The ends were cut back, 5 bases at V and 6 bases at J, with 13 bases in the middle. Per germline, CDR1 SGHTA and CDR2 FQGNSA. This CDR3 region has 13 residues. The CDR3 loop is CASSPKRTAEAFF. CDR3 in DNA: TGTGCCAGCAGCCCTAAGAGGACGGCTGAAGCTTTCTTT.

CDR3 protein: CASSFLGQLSDTQYF. Here the CDR3 DNA reads TGTGCCAGCAGCTTTCTGGGACAGCTGTCCGATACGCAGTATTTT. The genes are TRBV7-2 and TRBJ2-3; 7 bases fit TRBD1. The CDR3 loop spans 15 amino acids. The germline gives CDR1 SGHTA, CDR2 FQGNSA. J gave up 6 bases and V 3 bases, and 9 bases lay outside the gene matches.

Only a few counts were recorded for this clone. This sequence joins TRBV7-9 and TRBJ1-6; no clear D gene. The CDR3 totals 15 residues. V dropped 6 bases and J dropped 14 bases, with 23 bases sitting between them. CDR1 is SEHNR and CDR2 is FQNEAQ in the germline V gene (reference sequence). In nucleotides, the CDR3 is TGTGCCAGCAGTTACTCGCAGTCCCTTACCCAAGCCCTCCACTTT. It codes for CASSYSQSLTQALHF.

This clone has a count of ten or more. The chain links TRBV28 to TRBJ1-2; D unclear. CDR1 is MDHEN and CDR2 is SYDVKM in the germline V gene. Trimming removed 3 bases from V and 5 bases from J, with 4 bases in between. The CDR3 covers 11 residues. CDR3: CASSLEYGYTF. CDR3 nucleotide sequence: TGTGCCAGCAGTTTGGAGTATGGCTACACCTTC.

This clone was found many times. The V and J genes are TRBV29-1 and TRBJ1-4; a weak D match, TRBD1 (6 bases). The CDR3 runs 11 residues. V was shortened by 8 bases and J by 5 bases, with 9 bases between the two germline ends. Germline CDR1 reads SQVTM; CDR2 reads ANQGSEA. CDR3 sequence (DNA): TGCAGCATAGGACAGAATGAAAAACTGTTTTTT. This encodes CSIGQNEKLFF. Variable domain in full (rest from reference TRBV29-1 and TRBJ1-4): SAVISQKPSRDICQRGTSLTIQCQVDSQVTMMFWYRQQPGQSLTLIATANQGSEATYESGFVIDKFPISRPNLTFSTLTVSNMSPEDSSIYLCSIGQNEKLFFGSGTQLSVL.

This clone was picked up a small number of times. V gene TRBV6-5 combines with J gene TRBJ2-1; D possibly uses TRBD1 or TRBD2 (6 bases each). CDR3 length: 15 amino acids. V lost 2 bases and J lost 0, with 8 bases in between. In germline, CDR1 is MNHEY, CDR2 SVGAGI. The CDR3 region is CASSYEGGSYNEQFF. The CDR3 DNA is TGTGCCAGCAGTTACGAGGGGGGCTCCTACAATGAGCAGTTCTTC.

This clone occurred a few times. The chain couples TRBV29-1 to TRBJ1-5; tentative D call: TRBD1 (5 bases). Germline-derived CDR1 and CDR2 are SQVTM and ANQGSEA. V dropped 5 bases and J dropped 5 bases, with 16 bases sitting between them. The CDR3 length is 14 residues. CDR3 bases: TGCAGCGTTCGACTAGGATGGGGCTATCAGCCCCAGCATTTT. It is translated as CSVRLGWGYQPQHF.

This clone was seen a handful of times. V gene TRBV5-1 combines with J gene TRBJ2-3; D might be TRBD1 (6 bases). CDR1 and CDR2 (germline): SGHRS, YFSETQ. This CDR3 is 16 amino acids long. V gave up 3 bases and J gave up 4 bases, with 18 bases separating them. CDR3 bases: TGCGCCAGCAGCTCCGCTTCAGGGGATAAGGCAGATACGCAGTATTTT. Translating gives CASSSASGDKADTQYF.

Here the CDR3 DNA reads TGTGCCAGTAGTCTAAAAAGGGCCCAATCGCACACTGAAGCTTTCTTT. Translated, it gives CASSLKRAQSHTEAFF. V gene TRBV19 combines with J gene TRBJ1-1, with D uncertain. Per germline, CDR1 LNHDA and CDR2 SQIVND (reference sequence). The CDR3 runs 16 residues. V was shortened by 5 bases and J by 3 bases, with 19 bases between the two germline ends.

This clone was detected a few times. V is TRBV5-1 and J is TRBJ2-7; D perhaps matches TRBD2 (5 bases). Trimming took 3 bases from V and 2 from J, leaving 15 bases between them. This CDR3 contains 15 residues. Germline CDR1 is SGHRS and CDR2 is YFSETQ. The CDR3 is CASSSGVAMTYEQYF. DNA for the CDR3: TGCGCCAGCAGCTCCGGGGTAGCCATGACCTACGAGCAGTACTTC.

The chain employs TRBV29-1 and TRBJ2-5; D remains unclear. Trimming pared 2 bases from V and 7 bases from J, leaving 5 bases between. The germline V gene encodes CDR1 SQVTM and CDR2 ANQGSEA. The CDR3 is made up of 10 amino acids. This chain's CDR3 is CSVESATQYF. Here the CDR3 DNA reads TGCAGCGTTGAATCGGCGACCCAGTACTTC. The full variable domain, rest sourced from reference TRBV29-1 and TRBJ2-5, is SAVISQKPSRDICQRGTSLTIQCQVDSQVTMMFWYRQQPGQSLTLIATANQGSEATYESGFVIDKFPISRPNLTFSTLTVSNMSPEDSSIYLCSVESATQYFGPGTRLLVL.

The V gene is TRBV20-1, the J gene TRBJ2-7; 7 bases align to TRBD1. This CDR3 contains 11 residues. Germline V gene data show CDR1 as DFQATT and CDR2 as SNEGSKA (reference sequence). The ends lost 6 bases at V and 5 bases at J; junction bases unmatched: 4. CDR3 DNA sequence: TGCAGTGCAGAGGGGGCGCACGAGCAGTACTTC. This encodes CSAEGAHEQYF.

This chain connects TRBV18 to TRBJ1-2; TRBD1 agrees at 9 bases. Germline V gene lookup returns CDR1 KGHSH and CDR2 LQKENI. After removal of 3 bases from V and 3 bases from J, the junction contained 5 bases not matched to a gene. The length of the CDR3 is 15 residues. The CDR3 coding sequence is TGTGCCAGCTCACCCACAGGGGACAGGGACTATGGCTACACCTTC. Translation: CASSPTGDRDYGYTF.

The V call is TRBV7-8, the J call TRBJ2-1; 8 bases line up with TRBD2. V lost 5 bases and J lost 0; bases outside the gene matches: 6. Germline values: CDR1 SGHVS, CDR2 FQNEAQ. The CDR3 contains 16 residues. This CDR3 is CASSQFSGISYNEQFF. CDR3 DNA sequence: TGTGCCAGCAGCCAATTTAGCGGGATCTCCTACAATGAGCAGTTCTTC.

J is TRBJ2-3 and V is TRBV7-9; a weak D match, TRBD1 (6 bases). Trimming took off 4 bases at V and 2 bases at J, with 13 bases between the two ends. This CDR3 is 15 amino acids long. Germline CDR1 and CDR2: SEHNR and FQNEAQ (reference sequence). CDR3 in DNA: TGTGCCAGCAGCTCCGCACAGGGTACCACAGATACGCAGTATTTT. This codes for CASSSAQGTTDTQYF.